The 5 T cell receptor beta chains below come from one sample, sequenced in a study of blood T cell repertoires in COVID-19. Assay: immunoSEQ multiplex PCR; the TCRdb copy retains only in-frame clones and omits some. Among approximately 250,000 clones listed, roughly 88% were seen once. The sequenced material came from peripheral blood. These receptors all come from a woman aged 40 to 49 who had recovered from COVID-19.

The CDR3 DNA sequence: TGCAGTGCTAGTAGGGGGAGAGGGGTCTACAATGAGCAGTTCTTC. Encoded protein: CSASRGRGVYNEQFF. This rearrangement joins TRBV20-1 to TRBJ2-1; TRBD1 might be the D (6 bases). The CDR3 is 15 amino acids. V was trimmed by 3 bases and J by 3 bases, leaving 15 bases between them. CDR1 and CDR2 from the germline V gene are DFQATT and SNEGSKA (reference sequence).

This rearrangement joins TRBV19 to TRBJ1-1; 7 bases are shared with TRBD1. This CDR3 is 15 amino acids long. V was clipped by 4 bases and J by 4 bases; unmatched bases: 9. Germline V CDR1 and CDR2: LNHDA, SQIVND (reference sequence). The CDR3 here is CASSTRGQEGTEAFF. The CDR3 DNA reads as TGTGCCAGTAGTACCCGAGGACAGGAGGGCACTGAAGCTTTCTTT.

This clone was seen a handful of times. The CDR3 spells CASSLSGTGDEQYF. The CDR3 DNA is TGTGCCAGCTCACTTTCCGGGACAGGGGACGAGCAGTACTTC. The V call is TRBV18, the J call TRBJ2-7; 10 nucleotides match TRBD1. Unmatched junction bases numbered 5, after V lost 4 bases and J lost 5 bases. The CDR3 loop spans 14 amino acids. CDR1 is KGHSH, CDR2 LQKENI, per germline. The full variable domain, rest sourced from reference TRBV18 and TRBJ2-7, is NAGVMQNPRHLVRRRGQEARLRCSPMKGHSHVYWYRQLPEEGLKFMVYLQKENIIDESGMPKERFSAEFPKEGPSILRIQQVVRGDSAAYFCASSLSGTGDEQYFGPGTRLTVT.

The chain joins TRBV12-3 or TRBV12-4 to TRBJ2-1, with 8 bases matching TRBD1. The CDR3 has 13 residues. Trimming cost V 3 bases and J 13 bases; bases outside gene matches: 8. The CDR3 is CASSLAGGESQFF. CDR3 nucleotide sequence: TGTGCCAGCAGTTTGGCAGGGGGCGAAAGTCAGTTCTTC.

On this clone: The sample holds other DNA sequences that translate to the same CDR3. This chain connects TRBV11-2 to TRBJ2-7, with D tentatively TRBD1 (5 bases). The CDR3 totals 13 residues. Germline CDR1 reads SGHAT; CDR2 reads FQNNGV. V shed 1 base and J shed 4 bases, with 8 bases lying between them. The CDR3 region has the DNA TGTGCCAGCAGCTTAGGTTCAGGGTACGAGCAGTACTTC. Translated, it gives CASSLGSGYEQYF. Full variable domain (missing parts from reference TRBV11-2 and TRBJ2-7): EAGVAQSPRYKIIEKRQSVAFWCNPISGHATLYWYQQILGQGPKLLIQFQNNGVVDDSQLPKDRFSAERLKGVDSTLKIQPAKLEDSAVYLCASSLGSGYEQYFGPGTRLTVT.